The source of this T cell receptor (beta chain) is a study of tumor-infiltrating lymphocytes in primary liver carcinoma. Study as a whole: All patients had surgically resected primary liver carcinoma. There were tumors of stage T1-T3 N0M0, each 4.2 to 10 cm across.

This clonotype was observed once. Its specificity is unknown. Total RNA amounting to roughly 450 ng was the source from which TCR beta cDNA was made with a constant-region primer. Sequencing libraries for TCR beta derived from three nested multiplex PCR rounds that used slightly modified ARM-PCR. Forward primers for TRBV1-TRBV30 and a C-beta reverse primer served the first two PCR rounds, at 10 cycles each. Via MiXCR, TCRdb re-called the multiplex PCR reads, giving one row per CDR3 protein. The sample lists about 330,000 distinct CDR3 sequences, less than 75% seen once, with roughly 6% in the top ten. This CDR3 comprises 16 residues. Trimming cost V 4 bases and J 4 bases; bases outside gene matches: 6. CDR1 and CDR2 (germline): KGHDR, SFDVKD. Blood RNA came from unsorted whole blood; germline DNA was also extracted. General study findings and limits: Tumor-adjacent and tumor-blood pairs shared less of their repertoires than tumor region pairs shared. Tumors had a top-250-clone fraction that was significantly higher than blood (p = 0.039).

The J gene is TRBJ2-1, the V gene TRBV24-1; 10 bases match TRBD2. The TCR comes from a man between 35 and 55 years old with primary liver carcinoma and hepatitis B virus infection. Sequencing was carried out using peripheral blood. The CDR3 region has the DNA TGTGCCACCAGTGAAGGGGAACTAGCGGGGTACAATGAGCAGTTCTTC. This translates into CATSEGELAGYNEQFF.